This record looks at one T cell receptor (beta chain) sequence and its context. These data belong to a study of blood T cell repertoires in COVID-19. Study-level background: The samples span acute and convalescent COVID-19 from the United States, Italy and Spain.

As processed by the authors: Amplified reference gene primers provided the basis for estimating nucleated cell counts. Sequenced by immunoSEQ multiplex PCR; TCRdb stores in-frame clones only, minus some. V and J calls and clone size are copied from that table; D and trimming were computed from the DNA. The table includes about 68,000 clones, over 75% detected once. Germline CDR1 and CDR2: SGHNT and YYREEE (reference sequence). Trimming took 4 bases from V and 2 from J, leaving 12 bases between them. The CDR3 totals 14 residues. The material sequenced was peripheral blood. This sequence joins TRBV5-4 and TRBJ1-2; D remains unclear. The receptor was isolated from a man aged 50 to 59 with acute or convalescent COVID-19. The CDR3: CASSQTGLNYGYTF. The CDR3, as DNA: TGTGCCAGCAGCCAGACGGGTCTCAACTATGGCTACACCTTC.